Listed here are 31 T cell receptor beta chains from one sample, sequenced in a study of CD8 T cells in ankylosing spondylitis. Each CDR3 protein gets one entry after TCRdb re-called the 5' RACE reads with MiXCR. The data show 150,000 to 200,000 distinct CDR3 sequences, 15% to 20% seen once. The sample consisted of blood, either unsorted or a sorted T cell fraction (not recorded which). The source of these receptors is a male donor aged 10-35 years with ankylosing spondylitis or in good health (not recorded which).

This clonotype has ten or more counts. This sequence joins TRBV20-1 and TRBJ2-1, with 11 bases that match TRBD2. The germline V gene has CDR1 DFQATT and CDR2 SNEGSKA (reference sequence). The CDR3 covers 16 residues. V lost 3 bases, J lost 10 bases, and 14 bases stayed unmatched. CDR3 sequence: CSASPSWLAGGMEQFF. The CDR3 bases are TGCAGTGCTAGTCCTTCCTGGCTAGCGGGAGGAATGGAGCAGTTCTTC.

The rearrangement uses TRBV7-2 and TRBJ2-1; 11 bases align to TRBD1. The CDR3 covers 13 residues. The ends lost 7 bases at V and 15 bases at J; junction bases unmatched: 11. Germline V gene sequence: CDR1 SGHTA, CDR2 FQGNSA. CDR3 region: CASTSGTGGTPFF. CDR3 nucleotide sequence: TGTGCCAGCACCTCCGGGACAGGGGGTACTCCGTTCTTC. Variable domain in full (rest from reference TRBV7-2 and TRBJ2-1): GAGVSQSPSNKVTEKGKDVELRCDPISGHTALYWYRQSLGQGLEFLIYFQGNSAPDKSGLPSDRFSAERTGGSVSTLTIQRTQQEDSAVYLCASTSGTGGTPFFGPGTRLTVL.

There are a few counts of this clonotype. CDR3 sequence: CAGQDAGGILEQYV. CDR3 nucleotides: TGTGCCGGACAAGACGCGGGAGGAATCCTCGAGCAGTACGTC. The chain links TRBV30 to TRBJ2-7; the match to TRBD2 covers 8 bases. V trimming: 8 bases; J trimming: 6 bases; junction bases outside the gene matches: 15. This CDR3 spans 14 amino acids. Germline loops: CDR1 GTSNPN, CDR2 SVGIG (reference sequence).

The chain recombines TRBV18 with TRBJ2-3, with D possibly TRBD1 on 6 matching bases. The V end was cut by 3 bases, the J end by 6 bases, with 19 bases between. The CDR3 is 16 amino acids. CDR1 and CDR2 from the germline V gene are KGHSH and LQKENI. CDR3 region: CASSPSGKQGQDTQYF. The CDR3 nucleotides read TGTGCCAGCTCACCGAGCGGTAAACAGGGTCAGGATACGCAGTATTTT. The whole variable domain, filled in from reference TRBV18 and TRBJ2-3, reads NAGVMQNPRHLVRRRGQEARLRCSPMKGHSHVYWYRQLPEEGLKFMVYLQKENIIDESGMPKERFSAEFPKEGPSILRIQQVVRGDSAAYFCASSPSGKQGQDTQYFGPGTRLTVL.

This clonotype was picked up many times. CDR3 protein: CASSQIAGGYNEQFF. The DNA of the CDR3 is TGTGCCAGCAGCCAAATAGCGGGAGGGTACAATGAGCAGTTCTTC. This sequence joins TRBV14 and TRBJ2-1, with TRBD2 identical over 11 bases. CDR3 length: 15 amino acids. CDR1 and CDR2 (germline): SGHDN, FVKESK. With V trimmed by 2 bases and J by 4 bases, 1 base remained unmatched.

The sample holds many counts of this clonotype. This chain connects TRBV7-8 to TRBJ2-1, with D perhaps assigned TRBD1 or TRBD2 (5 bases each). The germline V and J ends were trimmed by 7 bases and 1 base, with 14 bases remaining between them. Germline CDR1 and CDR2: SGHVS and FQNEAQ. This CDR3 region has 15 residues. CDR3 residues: CASNVGESSYNEQFF. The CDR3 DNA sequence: TGTGCCAGCAACGTGGGGGAGAGTTCCTACAATGAGCAGTTCTTC.

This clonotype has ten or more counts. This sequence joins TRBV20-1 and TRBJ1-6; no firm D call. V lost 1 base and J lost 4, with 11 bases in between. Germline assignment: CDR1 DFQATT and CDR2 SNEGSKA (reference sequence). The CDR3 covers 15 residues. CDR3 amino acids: CSARGSSRYNSPLHF. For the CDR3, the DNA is TGCAGTGCTAGAGGGAGCAGCAGATATAATTCACCCCTCCACTTT.

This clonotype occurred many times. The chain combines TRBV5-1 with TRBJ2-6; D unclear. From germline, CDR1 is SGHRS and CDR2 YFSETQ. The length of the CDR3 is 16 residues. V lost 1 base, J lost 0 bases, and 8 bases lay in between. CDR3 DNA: TGCGCCAGCAGCTTGTCCAGGAGCTCTGGGGCCAACGTCCTGACTTTC. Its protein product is CASSLSRSSGANVLTF.

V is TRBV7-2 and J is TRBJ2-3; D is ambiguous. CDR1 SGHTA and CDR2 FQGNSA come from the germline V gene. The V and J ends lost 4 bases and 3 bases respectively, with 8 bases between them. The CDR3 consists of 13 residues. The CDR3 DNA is TGTGCCAGCAGCTATGGGGAAACAGATACGCAGTATTTT. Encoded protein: CASSYGETDTQYF.

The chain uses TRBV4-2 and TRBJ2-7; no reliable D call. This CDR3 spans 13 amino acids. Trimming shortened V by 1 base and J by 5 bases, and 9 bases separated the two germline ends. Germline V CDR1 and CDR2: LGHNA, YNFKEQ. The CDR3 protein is CASSQVGLDEQYF. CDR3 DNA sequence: TGTGCCAGCAGCCAAGTAGGGCTCGACGAGCAGTACTTC.

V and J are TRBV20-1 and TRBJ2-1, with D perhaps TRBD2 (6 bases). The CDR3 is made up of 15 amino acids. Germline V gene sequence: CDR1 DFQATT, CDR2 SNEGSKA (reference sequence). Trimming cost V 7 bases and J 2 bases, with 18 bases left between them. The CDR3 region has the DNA TGCAGTGTACAGCGGGCCCCCCCTACCTACAATGAGCAGTTCTTC. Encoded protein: CSVQRAPPTYNEQFF.

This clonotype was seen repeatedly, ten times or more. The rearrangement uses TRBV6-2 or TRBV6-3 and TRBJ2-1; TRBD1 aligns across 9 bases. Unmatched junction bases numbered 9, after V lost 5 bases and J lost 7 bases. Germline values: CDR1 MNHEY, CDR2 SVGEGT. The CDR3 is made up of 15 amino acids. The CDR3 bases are TGTGCCAGCAGTACCCCCGGGACAGGGTGGAATGAGCAGTTCTTC. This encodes CASSTPGTGWNEQFF.

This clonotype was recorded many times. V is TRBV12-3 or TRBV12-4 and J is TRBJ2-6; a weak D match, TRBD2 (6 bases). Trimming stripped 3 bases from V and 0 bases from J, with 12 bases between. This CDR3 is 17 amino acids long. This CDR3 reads CASSLASVNSGANVLTF. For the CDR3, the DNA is TGTGCCAGCAGTTTGGCTAGCGTGAACTCTGGGGCCAACGTCCTGACTTTC.

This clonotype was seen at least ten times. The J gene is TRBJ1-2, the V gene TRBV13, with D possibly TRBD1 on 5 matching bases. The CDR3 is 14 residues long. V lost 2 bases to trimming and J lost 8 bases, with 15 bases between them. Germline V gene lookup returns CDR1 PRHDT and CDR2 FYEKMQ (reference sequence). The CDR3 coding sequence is TGTGCCAGCAGCTTATTTTTGCGGGGGAGAGGCTACACCTTC. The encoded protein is CASSLFLRGRGYTF.

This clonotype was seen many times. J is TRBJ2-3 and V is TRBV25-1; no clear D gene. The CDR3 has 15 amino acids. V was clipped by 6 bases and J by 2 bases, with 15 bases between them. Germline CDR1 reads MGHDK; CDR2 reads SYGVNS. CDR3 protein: CASSGGVTLTDTQYF. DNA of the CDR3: TGTGCCAGCAGCGGTGGGGTGACACTCACAGATACGCAGTATTTT.

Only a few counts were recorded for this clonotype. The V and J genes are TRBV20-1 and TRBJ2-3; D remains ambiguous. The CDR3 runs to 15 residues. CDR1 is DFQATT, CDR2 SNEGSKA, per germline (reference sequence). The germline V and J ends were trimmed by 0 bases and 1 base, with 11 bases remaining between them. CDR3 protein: CSARDRHLGTDTQYF. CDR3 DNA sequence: TGCAGTGCTAGAGATAGACACCTAGGCACAGATACGCAGTATTTT.

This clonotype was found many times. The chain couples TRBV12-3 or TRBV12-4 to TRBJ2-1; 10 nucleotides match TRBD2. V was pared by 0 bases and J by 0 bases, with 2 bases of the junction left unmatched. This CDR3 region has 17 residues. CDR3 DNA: TGTGCCAGCAGTTTAGCTCTAGCGGGAGTCTCCTACAATGAGCAGTTCTTC. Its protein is CASSLALAGVSYNEQFF.

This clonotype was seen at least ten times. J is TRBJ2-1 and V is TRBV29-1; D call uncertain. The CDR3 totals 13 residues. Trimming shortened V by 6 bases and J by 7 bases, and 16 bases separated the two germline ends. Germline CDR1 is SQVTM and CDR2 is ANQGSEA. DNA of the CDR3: TGCAGCGTCGGCGGTTCGCGGCTGAATGAGCAGTTCTTC. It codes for CSVGGSRLNEQFF.

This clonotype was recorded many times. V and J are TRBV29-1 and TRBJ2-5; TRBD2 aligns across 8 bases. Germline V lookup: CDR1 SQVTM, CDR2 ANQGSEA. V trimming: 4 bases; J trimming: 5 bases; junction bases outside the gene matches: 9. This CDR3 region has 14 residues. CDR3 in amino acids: CSVAAGVFLETQYF. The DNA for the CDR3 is TGCAGCGTTGCAGCGGGGGTGTTCCTCGAGACCCAGTACTTC. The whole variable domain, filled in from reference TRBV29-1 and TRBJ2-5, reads SAVISQKPSRDICQRGTSLTIQCQVDSQVTMMFWYRQQPGQSLTLIATANQGSEATYESGFVIDKFPISRPNLTFSTLTVSNMSPEDSSIYLCSVAAGVFLETQYFGPGTRLLVL.

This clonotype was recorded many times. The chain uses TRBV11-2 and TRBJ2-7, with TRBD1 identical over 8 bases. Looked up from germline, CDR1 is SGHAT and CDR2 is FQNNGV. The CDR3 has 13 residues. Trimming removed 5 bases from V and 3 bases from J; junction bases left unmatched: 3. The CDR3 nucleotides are TGTGCCAGCAGCCTCAGGGGGCACTACGAGCAGTACTTC. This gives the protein CASSLRGHYEQYF.

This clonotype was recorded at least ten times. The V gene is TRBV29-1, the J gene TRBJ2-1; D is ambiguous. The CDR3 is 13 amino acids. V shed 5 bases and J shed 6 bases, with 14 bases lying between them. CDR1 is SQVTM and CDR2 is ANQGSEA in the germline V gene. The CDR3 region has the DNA TGCAGCGTTTGGCTGGGGTTGGGCAATGAGCAGTTCTTC. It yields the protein CSVWLGLGNEQFF.

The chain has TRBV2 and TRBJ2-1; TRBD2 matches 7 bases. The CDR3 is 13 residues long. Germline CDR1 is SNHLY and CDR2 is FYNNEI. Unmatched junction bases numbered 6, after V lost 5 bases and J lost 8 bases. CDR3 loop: CASSLRLADEQFF. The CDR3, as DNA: TGTGCCAGCAGTTTGCGACTAGCCGATGAGCAGTTCTTC.

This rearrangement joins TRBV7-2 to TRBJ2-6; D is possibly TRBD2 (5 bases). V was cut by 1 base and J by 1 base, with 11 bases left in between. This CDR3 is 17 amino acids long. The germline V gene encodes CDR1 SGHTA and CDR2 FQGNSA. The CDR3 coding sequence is TGTGCCAGCAGCTTAGGAGGGCGGATATCTGGGGCCAACGTCCTGACTTTC. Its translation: CASSLGGRISGANVLTF.

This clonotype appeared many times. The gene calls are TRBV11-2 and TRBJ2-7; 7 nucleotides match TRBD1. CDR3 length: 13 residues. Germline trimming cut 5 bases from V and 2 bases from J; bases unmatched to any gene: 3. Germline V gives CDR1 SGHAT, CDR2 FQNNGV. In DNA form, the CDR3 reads TGTGCCAGCAGCGCTGGACAGGCCTACGAGCAGTACGTC. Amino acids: CASSAGQAYEQYV.

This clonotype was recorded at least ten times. The CDR3 sequence: CASSESGQGVTEAFF. In DNA, the CDR3 is TGTGCCAGCAGTGAATCGGGACAGGGGGTCACTGAAGCTTTCTTT. The chain carries TRBV2 and TRBJ1-1; 11 bases are a match to TRBD1. V gave up 2 bases and J gave up 4 bases; unmatched junction bases: 3. CDR1 and CDR2 from the germline V gene are SNHLY and FYNNEI. The CDR3 loop spans 15 amino acids.

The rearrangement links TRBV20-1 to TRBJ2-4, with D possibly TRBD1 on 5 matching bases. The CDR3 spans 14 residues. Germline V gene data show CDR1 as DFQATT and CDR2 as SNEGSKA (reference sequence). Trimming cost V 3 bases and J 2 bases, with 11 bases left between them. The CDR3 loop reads CSASKQAPKNIQYF. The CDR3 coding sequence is TGCAGTGCTAGTAAACAGGCTCCCAAAAACATTCAGTACTTC.

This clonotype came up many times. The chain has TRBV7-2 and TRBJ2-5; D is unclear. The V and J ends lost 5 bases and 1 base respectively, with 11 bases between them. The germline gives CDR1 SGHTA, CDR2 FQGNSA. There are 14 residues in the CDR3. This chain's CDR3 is CASSPYGPQETQYF. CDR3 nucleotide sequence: TGTGCCAGCAGCCCCTATGGGCCCCAAGAGACCCAGTACTTC.

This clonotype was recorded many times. The CDR3 nucleotides are TGTGCTAGTGGCCAGGGGAATCAGCCCCAGCATTTT. Translated: CASGQGNQPQHF. The chain uses TRBV12-5 and TRBJ1-5; a possible D gene is TRBD1 (6 bases). V lost 6 bases to trimming and J lost 4 bases, with 7 bases between them. From germline, CDR1 is LGHNT and CDR2 FRNRAP. The CDR3 spans 12 residues.

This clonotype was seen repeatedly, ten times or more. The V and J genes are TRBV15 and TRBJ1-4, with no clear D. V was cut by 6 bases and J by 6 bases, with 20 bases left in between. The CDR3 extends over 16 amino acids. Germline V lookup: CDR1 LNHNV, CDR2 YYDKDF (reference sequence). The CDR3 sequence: CATRTREAVHDEKLFF. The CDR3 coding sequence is TGTGCCACCAGAACGAGGGAAGCAGTTCACGATGAAAAACTGTTTTTT.

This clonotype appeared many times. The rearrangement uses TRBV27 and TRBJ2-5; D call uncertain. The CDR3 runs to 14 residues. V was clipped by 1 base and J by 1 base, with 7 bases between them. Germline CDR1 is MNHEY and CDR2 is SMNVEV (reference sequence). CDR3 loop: CASSLWWGQETQYF. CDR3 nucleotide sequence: TGTGCCAGCAGTTTATGGTGGGGCCAAGAGACCCAGTACTTC.

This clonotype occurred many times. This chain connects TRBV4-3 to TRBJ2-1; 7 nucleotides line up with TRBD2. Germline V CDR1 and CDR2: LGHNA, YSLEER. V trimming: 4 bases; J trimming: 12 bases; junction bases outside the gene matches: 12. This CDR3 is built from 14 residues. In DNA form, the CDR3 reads TGCGCCAGCAGCCTGAATCCGGGAGGTGAAGTGCAGTTCTTC. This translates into CASSLNPGGEVQFF.